This entry is about one T cell receptor (beta chain). It has no known antigen specificity. The input lacks base qualities; no much larger clone sits a single base away. Participants in the prospective study were enrolled through a virtual design, were aged roughly 18 to 100 years, and lived in roughly 26 United States geographic areas. In the prospective study, participants were assigned to cohorts based on the clinical history participants reported in a screening survey and a study questionnaire. Recovered participants in ImmuneRACE Cohort 3 were defined as having two consecutive negative NP/OP PCR tests, clearance from a healthcare professional, or resolution of symptoms. In the prospective study, whole blood, serum and a nasopharyngeal or oropharyngeal swab were collected from each participant by mobile phlebotomists. Participants in the prospective study had the option to provide additional blood draws and questionnaires over a roughly 2-month period. Before DNA extraction, blood samples from the prospective study were shipped at room temperature or frozen.

This sample was taken from a study of blood T cell repertoires in COVID-19 (TCRdb year 2020). For the study in its entirety: Collaborator samples came from the United States, Italy and Spain and covered acute and convalescent phases of COVID-19. The material from the prospective study consisted of cDNA or gDNA derived from T cells, B-cell-depleted T cells, or PBMCs. Subjects who had been exposed to COVID-19, were actively infected with it, or had recovered from it provided the deeply sampled blood TCRbeta repertoires that made up the dataset. The repertoires were released in a freely available public database meant as a resource for research on the immune response to SARS-CoV-2. The samples were drawn from two sources: the first 160 participants of the ongoing ImmuneRACE study, and over 1,000 subjects contributed by 6 global collaborators. Sample metadata almost always included a de-identified subject ID, COVID-19 status, age in years and sex. Where HLA class I and class II types were available, the types were taken from metadata supplied by the sample provider, not from assay-based typing.

The V and J ends are trimmed by 0 bases and 4 bases, leaving 9 bases between them. The germline V gene provides CDR1 MGHRA and CDR2 YSYEKL. The CDR3 contains 14 residues, cysteine and phenylalanine counted. Solely the CDR3 DNA is kept, with 42 bases framed from the first base. TCRbeta CDR3 regions were amplified from genomic DNA using the immunoSEQ Assay, a bias-controlled multiplex PCR. The paper's data handling went like this. Within the assay, amplification of reference gene primers was used to estimate how many nucleated cells each sample contained. To quantify the absolute abundance of each unique TCRbeta CDR3 rearrangement, sequence reads were collapsed and filtered. For each sample, productive Simpson clonality was calculated as the square root of Simpson's diversity index over productive rearrangements. Entries here come from immuneACCESS through TCRdb and include only in-frame sequences with V and J called. Some clones fail to appear in such tables; in the studies checked, an unresolved V gene covers under half of the shortfall, and the cause of the remainder is unknown. V, J and clone size reflect that table, while D and trimming were determined from the DNA. A total of some 260,000 clones appear in this sample, just over 85% of them only once. Of the sample, around 1.7% falls within the top ten clones.

Overall study results and their limits: The amount of clinical and demographic metadata varied by source and participant and was provided uncurated.

The sequenced material came from PBMCs or T cells enriched from blood (not recorded which). The sequence came from a man in his forties who had recovered from COVID-19. This receptor chain uses TRBV4-1 and TRBJ1-2; the D gene cannot be resolved reliably. CDR3 loop: CASSQEHSFYGYTF. The nucleotide sequence reads TGCGCCAGCAGCCAAGAGCACAGCTTCTATGGCTACACCTTC.